The next 30 T cell receptor beta chains were all read from a single sample in a study of shared clonotypes between healthy human individuals. Clones were read by immunoSEQ multiplex PCR, and TCRdb kept only the in-frame ones, dropping some. The sample shows about 690,000 clones, 80% to 95% of them seen only once. The sample taken for sequencing was memory CD8+ T cells from PBMCs. Regarding subset: CD45RO+ cells pooled with CCR7-negative TemRA cells. All receptors come from a man younger than 35 in good health. Some clones in this sample may be carry-over from other donors' samples.

The chain carries TRBV28 and TRBJ1-1; D might be TRBD1 (5 bases). The CDR3 runs 16 residues. The V gene's germline CDR1 is MDHEN and CDR2 SYDVKM. The ends were cut back, 3 bases at V and 1 base at J, with 15 bases in the middle. CDR3 DNA sequence: TGTGCCAGCAGTTTTGGGGCTGGTGAATGGAACACTGAAGCTTTCTTT. It codes for CASSFGAGEWNTEAFF.

This chain uses TRBV6-6 with TRBJ2-7, with TRBD2 identical over 7 bases. This CDR3 is 13 amino acids long. Germline loops: CDR1 MNHNY, CDR2 SVGAGI (reference sequence). The V gene end was trimmed by 3 bases and the J gene end by 4 bases; junction bases not matched to a gene: 3. CDR3 protein: CASSYGTNYEQYF. The CDR3 region has the DNA TGTGCCAGCAGTTATGGGACTAATTACGAGCAGTACTTC.

This chain joins TRBV2 and TRBJ1-1; 7 bases map to TRBD1. The CDR3 runs 17 residues. The germline V gene encodes CDR1 SNHLY and CDR2 FYNNEI. The V and J ends lost 4 bases and 0 bases, in that order; junction bases with no gene match: 11. CDR3 sequence (DNA): TGTGCCAGCAGTGGCTACAGGGGAGCAACGATGAACACTGAAGCTTTCTTT. As protein: CASSGYRGATMNTEAFF.

The chain couples TRBV9 to TRBJ2-1, with unresolved D. With 0 bases removed from V and 7 bases from J, the gap between germline ends came to 5 bases. CDR1 is SGDLS, CDR2 YYNGEE, per germline. CDR3 length: 12 residues. CDR3 nucleotides: TGTGCCAGCAGCGTAGGTTGGAATGAGCAGTTCTTC. Translating it yields CASSVGWNEQFF.

The chain uses TRBV7-8 and TRBJ2-7, with TRBD2 matching 9 bases. Trimming removed 4 bases from V and 5 bases from J; junction bases left unmatched: 9. Looked up from germline, CDR1 is SGHVS and CDR2 is FQNEAQ. The CDR3 is 15 amino acids. The CDR3 region is CASSSGSGRVHEQYF. In nucleotides, the CDR3 is TGTGCCAGCAGCTCCGGTAGCGGGAGAGTCCACGAGCAGTACTTC.

This clone was counted a single time. The genes are TRBV27 and TRBJ2-7; possible D gene TRBD1, 6 bases. Germline CDR1 is MNHEY and CDR2 is SMNVEV (reference sequence). CDR3 length: 16 residues. V was shortened by 0 bases and J by 5 bases, with 17 bases between the two germline ends. CDR3 DNA: TGTGCCAGCAGTTTATCGGTCACAGGGATTACCCACGAGCAGTACTTC. Residues: CASSLSVTGITHEQYF.

This clone appeared a few times. This chain links TRBV4-1 with TRBJ1-1; D not resolved. The CDR3 loop spans 13 amino acids. CDR1 is MGHRA, CDR2 YSYEKL, per germline. V shed 1 base and J shed 4 bases, with 7 bases lying between them. The CDR3 DNA follows: TGCGCCAGCAGCCAAGGATGGGGCACTGAAGCTTTCTTT. This translates into CASSQGWGTEAFF.

This clone has only one observation. This chain joins TRBV5-1 and TRBJ1-1, with D perhaps matching TRBD1 (5 bases). V lost 0 bases and J lost 5, with 11 bases in between. Germline-derived CDR1 and CDR2 are SGHRS and YFSETQ. This CDR3 comprises 14 residues. CDR3 protein: CASSLGDVGTEAFF. The DNA of the CDR3 is TGCGCCAGCAGCTTGGGGGACGTGGGGACTGAAGCTTTCTTT. Full variable domain (remainder filled in from reference TRBV5-1 and TRBJ1-1): KAGVTQTPRYLIKTRGQQVTLSCSPISGHRSVSWYQQTPGQGLQFLFEYFSETQRNKGNFPGRFSGRQFSNSRSEMNVSTLELGDSALYLCASSLGDVGTEAFFGQGTRLTVV.

A word on this clone: One end of the junction varies from germline; a read error may be responsible. This rearrangement joins TRBV19 to TRBJ2-2; 7 nucleotides align to TRBD2. Germline CDR1 LNHDA, CDR2 SQIVND (reference sequence). This CDR3 is 17 amino acids long. In nucleotides, the CDR3 is TGTGCCAGTAGGGAGACCTTGACTAGCCAGTTTACCGCGGAGCTGTTTTTT. Its translation is CASRETLTSQFTAELFF.

This sequence joins TRBV4-3 and TRBJ2-1, with 14 nucleotides matching TRBD2. CDR1 and CDR2 from the germline V gene are LGHNA and YSLEER. With 4 bases clipped from V and 10 bases from J, the junction kept 12 bases outside the gene matches. The CDR3 is made up of 17 amino acids. CDR3 sequence reads: CASSREQGLAGVDEQFF. The DNA of the CDR3 is TGCGCCAGCAGCCGAGAGCAGGGACTAGCGGGAGTGGACGAGCAGTTCTTC.

The rearrangement links TRBV4-1 to TRBJ2-7; D is unclear. V lost 3 bases and J lost 3, with 12 bases in between. The CDR3 is 14 amino acids. Germline CDR1 MGHRA, CDR2 YSYEKL. CDR3 nucleotide sequence: TGCGCCAGCAGCCATGGTCAGGCTGACTACGAGCAGTACTTC. This encodes CASSHGQADYEQYF.

The count of this clone is one. The chain uses TRBV30 and TRBJ2-7; TRBD1 is a possible D gene (6 bases). V was trimmed by 3 bases and J by 2 bases, leaving 14 bases between them. Germline V gives CDR1 GTSNPN, CDR2 SVGIG (reference sequence). There are 14 residues in the CDR3. The CDR3 protein is CAWSEKGVTYEQYF. The CDR3 DNA reads TGTGCCTGGAGCGAAAAGGGGGTAACCTACGAGCAGTACTTC.

The chain combines TRBV25-1 with TRBJ2-5, with D possibly matching TRBD1 (5 bases). In germline, CDR1 is MGHDK, CDR2 SYGVNS. The CDR3 is 15 amino acids. V was cut by 1 base and J by 5 bases, with 14 bases left in between. The CDR3 sequence: CASSESVSGWETQYF. The CDR3 DNA is TGTGCCAGCAGTGAATCGGTCTCAGGGTGGGAGACCCAGTACTTC. Supplemented by reference TRBV25-1 and TRBJ2-5, the full variable domain reads EADIYQTPRYLVIGTGKKITLECSQTMGHDKMYWYQQDPGMELHLIHYSYGVNSTEKGDLSSESTVSRIRTEHFPLTLESARPSHTSQYLCASSESVSGWETQYFGPGTRLLVL.

The rearrangement uses TRBV4-1 and TRBJ1-3; D is undetermined. The length of the CDR3 is 15 residues. Germline V gives CDR1 MGHRA, CDR2 YSYEKL. V shed 0 bases and J shed 2 bases, with 8 bases lying between them. The CDR3 spells CASSQEGSPGNTIYF. DNA of the CDR3: TGCGCCAGCAGCCAAGAGGGCAGCCCTGGAAACACCATATATTTT.

The chain employs TRBV7-6 and TRBJ2-4; 10 nucleotides match TRBD1. The germline CDR1 and CDR2 sequences are SGHVS and FNYEAQ. The length of the CDR3 is 16 residues. The J segment lost 11 bases and the V segment lost 4 bases, leaving 14 bases of the junction unmatched. Here the CDR3 DNA reads TGTGCCAGCAGCTCCCGGGACAGGGGCCTCGCGGGGGTTCAGTACTTC. Its translation: CASSSRDRGLAGVQYF.

V gene TRBV19 combines with J gene TRBJ2-1, with unresolved D. This CDR3 is 14 amino acids long. V gave up 3 bases and J gave up 2 bases, with 8 bases separating them. The germline gives CDR1 LNHDA, CDR2 SQIVND (reference sequence). This chain's CDR3 is CASSIRATYNEQFF. The CDR3 DNA reads TGTGCCAGTAGTATCCGGGCGACCTACAATGAGCAGTTCTTC. Supplemented by reference TRBV19 and TRBJ2-1, the full variable domain reads DGGITQSPKYLFRKEGQNVTLSCEQNLNHDAMYWYRQDPGQGLRLIYYSQIVNDFQKGDIAEGYSVSREKKESFPLTVTSAQKNPTAFYLCASSIRATYNEQFFGPGTRLTVL.

This chain joins TRBV27 and TRBJ2-7; 12 bases agree with TRBD1. Germline CDR1 reads MNHEY; CDR2 reads SMNVEV (reference sequence). CDR3 length equals 14 residues. The ends lost 5 bases at V and 6 bases at J; junction bases unmatched: 5. For the CDR3, the DNA is TGTGCCAGCAGTCCGGGGACAGGGGGCAGCGAGCAGTACTTC. This translates into CASSPGTGGSEQYF.

This clone appeared once. V is TRBV7-8 and J is TRBJ2-3; 8 bases fit TRBD2. Trimming took 1 base from V and 2 from J; bases not matched to a gene: 5. Germline V CDR1 and CDR2: SGHVS, FQNEAQ. The CDR3 length is 16 residues. CDR3 DNA sequence: TGTGCCAGCAGCTTAGGGCTAGCGGGCCCCACAGATACGCAGTATTTT. Its translation: CASSLGLAGPTDTQYF.

This chain connects TRBV27 to TRBJ2-7, with 11 bases identical to TRBD2. Germline V CDR1 and CDR2: MNHEY, SMNVEV (reference sequence). The V segment lost 5 bases and the J segment 0 bases; nucleotides outside the gene matches: 6. The CDR3 has 16 residues. The CDR3 spells CASSPGTSGLSYEQYF. Here the CDR3 DNA reads TGTGCCAGCAGTCCTGGGACTAGCGGCCTCTCCTACGAGCAGTACTTC.

The chain employs TRBV27 and TRBJ2-7, with D tentatively TRBD2 (5 bases). CDR1 and CDR2 from the germline V gene are MNHEY and SMNVEV (reference sequence). V was shortened by 5 bases and J by 6 bases, with 14 bases between the two germline ends. CDR3 length: 13 amino acids. This CDR3 reads CASSPIAGSEQYF. The CDR3 DNA reads as TGTGCCAGCAGTCCCATAGCTGGGAGCGAGCAGTACTTC.

V usage is TRBV4-2 and J usage is TRBJ2-1, with D unresolved. V lost 1 base and J 13 bases, leaving 11 bases between the germline ends. The CDR3 has 12 amino acids. Germline V gives CDR1 LGHNA, CDR2 YNFKEQ. The CDR3 is CASSQGSTGQFF. The CDR3 DNA follows: TGTGCCAGCAGCCAAGGGTCAACGGGCCAGTTCTTC.

The chain combines TRBV28 with TRBJ1-4, with 9 nucleotides matching TRBD1. Germline V gene lookup returns CDR1 MDHEN and CDR2 SYDVKM. J lost 3 bases, V lost 8 bases, and 7 bases had no gene match. CDR3 size: 15 residues. The CDR3 here is CASAGTGWPNEKLFF. The CDR3 DNA is TGTGCCAGCGCGGGGACAGGGTGGCCTAATGAAAAACTGTTTTTT.

The rearrangement joins TRBV6-1 to TRBJ1-1; TRBD1 matches 8 bases. V gave up 5 bases and J gave up 6 bases; unmatched junction bases: 5. Germline V gene sequence: CDR1 MNHNS, CDR2 SASEGT. The CDR3 is made up of 13 amino acids. The CDR3 is CASSKTGDPEAFF. The CDR3 DNA sequence: TGTGCCAGCAGTAAGACAGGGGATCCTGAAGCTTTCTTT.

V is TRBV7-9 and J is TRBJ2-2; no definite D call. Trimming cost V 7 bases and J 4 bases, with 13 bases left between them. Germline V lookup: CDR1 SEHNR, CDR2 FQNEAQ (reference sequence). The CDR3 length is 14 residues. The CDR3 coding sequence is TGTGCCAGCATCTCACCAGGTAGCACCGGGGAGCTGTTTTTT. This codes for CASISPGSTGELFF.

V and J are TRBV28 and TRBJ2-5; 7 nucleotides match TRBD2. V lost 10 bases to trimming and J lost 0 bases; unmatched junction nucleotides: 11. The germline CDR1 and CDR2 sequences are MDHEN and SYDVKM. The CDR3 is made up of 15 amino acids. CDR3 protein: CATYRASGYQETQYF. The CDR3 DNA reads TGTGCCACCTACCGCGCTAGCGGTTACCAAGAGACCCAGTACTTC.

This clone was detected only a few times. The identical CDR3 is also encoded by other nucleotide sequences in the sample. The rearrangement uses TRBV5-1 and TRBJ1-1; no firm D call. V lost 1 base and J 1 base, leaving 5 bases between the germline ends. The CDR3 loop spans 13 amino acids. CDR1 and CDR2 from the germline V gene are SGHRS and YFSETQ. This chain's CDR3 is CASSLSRNTEAFF. CDR3 bases: TGCGCCAGCAGCTTGTCACGGAACACTGAAGCTTTCTTT.

The rearrangement uses TRBV18 and TRBJ2-2; TRBD2 agrees at 8 bases. The CDR3 is 19 amino acids. With 3 bases clipped from V and 1 base from J, the junction kept 13 bases outside the gene matches. Germline values: CDR1 KGHSH, CDR2 LQKENI. The CDR3 DNA follows: TGTGCCAGCTCACCTCAGAGCAGGTTACTAGCGGTGAACACCGGGGAGCTGTTTTTT. The encoded protein is CASSPQSRLLAVNTGELFF.

The chain has TRBV5-6 and TRBJ1-5; D gene uncertain. From germline, CDR1 is SGHDT and CDR2 YYEEEE. The CDR3 spans 14 residues. Trimming shortened V by 4 bases and J by 4 bases, and 12 bases separated the two germline ends. Here the CDR3 DNA reads TGTGCCAGCAGCCCCTTTTCCGTTAATCAGCCCCAGCATTTT. Protein product: CASSPFSVNQPQHF.

The V call is TRBV6-5, the J call TRBJ1-2; D is possibly TRBD1 (5 bases). Per the germline V gene, CDR1 is MNHEY and CDR2 is SVGAGI. Trimming stripped 4 bases from V and 3 bases from J, with 12 bases between. This CDR3 contains 14 residues. CDR3 in amino acids: CASSSISRDYGYTF. The CDR3 DNA sequence: TGTGCCAGCAGTTCCATCAGCAGGGACTATGGCTACACCTTC.

CDR3 sequence (DNA): TGCGCCAGCAGCCCCCTCCTAGCGGGGAGCACAGATACGCAGTATTTT. This codes for CASSPLLAGSTDTQYF. The chain is built from TRBV4-1 and TRBJ2-3, with 9 bases lining up with TRBD2. CDR1 and CDR2 (germline): MGHRA, YSYEKL. The CDR3 extends over 16 amino acids. The trim removed 4 bases at V and 0 bases at J, leaving 5 bases unmatched.